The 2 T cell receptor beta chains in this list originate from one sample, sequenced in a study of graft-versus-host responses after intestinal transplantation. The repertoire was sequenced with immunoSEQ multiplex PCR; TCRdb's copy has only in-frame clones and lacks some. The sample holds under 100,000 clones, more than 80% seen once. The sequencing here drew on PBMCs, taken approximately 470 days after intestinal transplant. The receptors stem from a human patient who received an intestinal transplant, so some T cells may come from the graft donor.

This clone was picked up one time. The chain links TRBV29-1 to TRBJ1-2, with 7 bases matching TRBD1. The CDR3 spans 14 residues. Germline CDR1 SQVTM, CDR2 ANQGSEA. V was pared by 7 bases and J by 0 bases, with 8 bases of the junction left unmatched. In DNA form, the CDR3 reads TGCAGCGGCGGGACAGTTCCATCTAACTATGGCTACACCTTC. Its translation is CSGGTVPSNYGYTF.

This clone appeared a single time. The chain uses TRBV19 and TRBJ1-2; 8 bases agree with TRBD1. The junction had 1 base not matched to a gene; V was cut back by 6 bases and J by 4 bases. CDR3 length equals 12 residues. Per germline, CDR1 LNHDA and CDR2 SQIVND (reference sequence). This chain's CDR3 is CASSGQGYGYTF. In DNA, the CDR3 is TGTGCCAGTAGCGGACAGGGCTATGGCTACACCTTC.